A single sample is the source of the 4 T cell receptor beta chains below, sequenced in a study of CD8+CD57+ T cells in acquired aplastic anemia. CDR3 and TCR beta VDJ profiling relied on genomic DNA as the template. MiXCR was run by TCRdb on the reads, yielding one entry per CDR3 protein. The table has about 160,000 distinct CDR3 sequences, about 50% seen once; the top ten hold over 25%. Selection for sequencing was limited to patients who had shown CD8+CD57+ cell expansion by flow cytometry. Sequencing was carried out using sorted CD4+, CD8+, or CD8+CD57+ T cells (not recorded which) from PBMCs. These TCRs come from a human donor with aplastic anemia.

Ten or more counts support this clonotype. The V and J genes are TRBV12-3 or TRBV12-4 and TRBJ2-7, with D perhaps matching TRBD1 (6 bases). The V gene lost 3 bases and the J gene lost 0 bases, with 9 bases spanning the gap. The CDR3 loop spans 14 amino acids. CDR3 sequence (DNA): TGTGCCAGCAGTTTCAGGGGAAGCTCCTACGAGCAGTACTTC. Translation gives CASSFRGSSYEQYF.

The chain joins TRBV20-1 to TRBJ2-1; TRBD2 matches at 11 bases. The germline CDR1 and CDR2 sequences are DFQATT and SNEGSKA (reference sequence). The CDR3 length is 17 residues. J was trimmed by 9 bases and V by 0 bases; bases with no gene match: 13. The CDR3 spells CSARDRLGLAEGPEQFF. The CDR3 DNA reads as TGCAGTGCTAGAGATCGGCTGGGACTAGCGGAGGGGCCTGAGCAGTTCTTC.

In its sample, this clonotype was seen many times. The chain employs TRBV25-1 and TRBJ1-2, with D perhaps matching TRBD1 (6 bases). Germline V lookup: CDR1 MGHDK, CDR2 SYGVNS. The CDR3 is made up of 16 amino acids. Deletions cut 1 base from V and 0 bases from J, with 12 bases between. The CDR3, as DNA: TGTGCCAGCAGTGAATCCTGGACAGTGGCTAACTATGGCTACACCTTC. Protein sequence: CASSESWTVANYGYTF.

In its sample, this clonotype was seen many times. The chain joins TRBV6-5 to TRBJ1-2, with TRBD1 identical over 7 bases. Germline CDR1 and CDR2: MNHEY and SVGAGI. The CDR3 covers 15 residues. V lost 0 bases and J lost 2; bases outside the gene matches: 3. The CDR3 protein is CASSYSGQVNYGYTF. The DNA for the CDR3 is TGTGCCAGCAGTTACTCTGGACAGGTGAACTATGGCTACACCTTC.